A selection of T cell receptor beta chains follows, all from one sample in a study of blood T cell repertoires in COVID-19. Only in-frame clones appear in the TCRdb table, and some are missing; sequencing was by immunoSEQ multiplex PCR. The table shows about 300,000 clones, with approximately 84% occurring only once. The sequenced sample was PBMCs or T cells enriched from blood (not recorded which). These receptors originate from a man aged 25 to 45 who had recovered from COVID-19. Each CDR3 is given with its conserved first and last residue. A D gene is named only where the DNA matches it firmly. Clone sizes are given selectively: once, few, many, or a class where the clone is expanded.

D	size	V	J	DNA	CDR3
TRBD1	.	TRBV7-9	TRBJ1-2	TGTGCCAGCAGCCGAGACAGGGGCGCGAACTATGGCTACACCTTC	CASSRDRGANYGYTF
TRBD1	.	TRBV19	TRBJ2-7	TGTGCCAGTAGTTCGAAGACAGGGCCTAGCTACGAGCAGTACTTC	CASSSKTGPSYEQYF
.	few	TRBV5-1	TRBJ2-3	TGCGCCAGCAGCTTGGACGGGGTGGTCACAGATACGCAGTATTTT	CASSLDGVVTDTQYF
TRBD2	.	TRBV6-5	TRBJ2-7	TGTGCCAGCAGTTACAGGGGACTAGCGGGAAGGTACGAGCAGTACTTC	CASSYRGLAGRYEQYF
.	.	TRBV19	TRBJ2-7	TGTGCCAGTAGTATCCGACTGACCTACGAGCAGTACTTC	CASSIRLTYEQYF
TRBD1	once	TRBV5-4	TRBJ2-2	TGTGCCAGCAGCCCGTCCGGGACAGGGTCGAGTAGCGGGGAGCTGTTTTTT	CASSPSGTGSSSGELFF
.	.	TRBV5-1	TRBJ2-7	TGCGCCAGCAGCCTGACAGTTTACTACGAGCAGTACTTC	CASSLTVYYEQYF
TRBD1	.	TRBV2	TRBJ1-3	TGTGCCAGCAGTCGGACAGGGGCCGAATCTGGAAACACCATATATTTT	CASSRTGAESGNTIYF
TRBD2	.	TRBV30	TRBJ2-3	TGTGCCCGGGGGCCCGCGGGGGGGTTAGATACGCAGTATTTT	CARGPAGGLDTQYF
.	.	TRBV19	TRBJ1-1	TGTGCCAGTAGTATGAACAGGCCCTCGGGTACTGAAGCTTTCTTT	CASSMNRPSGTEAFF
TRBD2	.	TRBV5-1	TRBJ2-2	TGCGCCAGCAGCCCCGGACTAGCGGGGGTCACCGGGGAGCTGTTTTTT	CASSPGLAGVTGELFF
.	.	TRBV4-1	TRBJ2-3	TGCGCCAGCAGCCAAGATCAGGCAGATACGCAGTATTTT	CASSQDQADTQYF
.	.	TRBV5-5	TRBJ1-2	TGTGCCAGCAGCTTATTGGGGGGGATAGACTATGGCTACACCTTC	CASSLLGGIDYGYTF
.	.	TRBV27	TRBJ1-3	TGTGCCAGCAGACAGGGAGTCTCTGGAAACACCATATATTTT	CASRQGVSGNTIYF
.	few	TRBV30	TRBJ1-2	TGTGCCTGGGCCCCCGGAGTTGTGGACTGGTATGGCTACACCTTC	CAWAPGVVDWYGYTF
TRBD2	.	TRBV30	TRBJ2-1	TGTGCCTGGAGTGTAGCGGGGCTTCTGGGTGAGCAGTTCTTC	CAWSVAGLLGEQFF